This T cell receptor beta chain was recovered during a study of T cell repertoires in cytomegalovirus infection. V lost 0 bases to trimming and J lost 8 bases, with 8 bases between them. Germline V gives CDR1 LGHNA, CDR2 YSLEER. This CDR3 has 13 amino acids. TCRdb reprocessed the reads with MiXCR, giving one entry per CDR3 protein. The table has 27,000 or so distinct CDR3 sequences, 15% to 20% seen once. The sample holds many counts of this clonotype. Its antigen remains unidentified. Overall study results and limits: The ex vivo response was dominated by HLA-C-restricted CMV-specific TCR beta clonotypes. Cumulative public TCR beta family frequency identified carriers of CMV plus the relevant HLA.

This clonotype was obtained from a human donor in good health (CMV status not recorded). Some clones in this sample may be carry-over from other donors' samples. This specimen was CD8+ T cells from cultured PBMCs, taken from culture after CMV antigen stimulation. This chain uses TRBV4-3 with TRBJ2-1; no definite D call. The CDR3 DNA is TGCGCCAGCAGCCAAGAATTGGGTTATGAGCAGTTCTTC. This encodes CASSQELGYEQFF.